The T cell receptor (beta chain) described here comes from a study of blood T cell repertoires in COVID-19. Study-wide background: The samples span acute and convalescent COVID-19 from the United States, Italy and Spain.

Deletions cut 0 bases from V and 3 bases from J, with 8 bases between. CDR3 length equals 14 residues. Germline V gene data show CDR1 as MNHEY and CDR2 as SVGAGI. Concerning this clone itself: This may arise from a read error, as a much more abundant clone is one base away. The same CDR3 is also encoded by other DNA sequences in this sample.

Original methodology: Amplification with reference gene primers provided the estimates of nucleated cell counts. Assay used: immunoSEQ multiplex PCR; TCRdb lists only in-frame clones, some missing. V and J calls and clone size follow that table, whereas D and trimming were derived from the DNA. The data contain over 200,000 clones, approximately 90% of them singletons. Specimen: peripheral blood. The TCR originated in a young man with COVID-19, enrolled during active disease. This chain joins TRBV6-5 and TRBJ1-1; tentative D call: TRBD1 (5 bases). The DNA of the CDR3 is TGTGCCAGCAGTTACTCACGGGGGGACACTGAAGCTTTCTTT. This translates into CASSYSRGDTEAFF.